This T cell receptor (beta chain) was obtained from a study of radiotherapy plus CTLA-4 blockade in lung cancer. Germline values: CDR1 MGHRA, CDR2 YSYEKL. This CDR3 region has 16 residues. V dropped 1 base and J dropped 3 bases, with 13 bases sitting between them. CTLA-4 blockade using ipilimumab, together with focal radiation, was received by patients with chemo-refractory metastatic non-small-cell lung cancer. Repertoires were generated with immunoSEQ multiplex PCR, while TCRdb's copy carries only in-frame clones and drops some. Among some 98,000 clones listed, 82% were seen once. This sequence originates from a human donor with non-small cell lung cancer who had a partial response to radiotherapy plus ipilimumab. Here the sequenced sample was peripheral blood, taken from a patient treated with radiotherapy plus ipilimumab. The J gene is TRBJ2-1, the V gene TRBV4-1, with unresolved D. Here the CDR3 reads CASSQVVRILYNEQFF. The CDR3 nucleotides read TGCGCCAGCAGCCAAGTTGTGAGGATACTCTACAATGAGCAGTTCTTC.